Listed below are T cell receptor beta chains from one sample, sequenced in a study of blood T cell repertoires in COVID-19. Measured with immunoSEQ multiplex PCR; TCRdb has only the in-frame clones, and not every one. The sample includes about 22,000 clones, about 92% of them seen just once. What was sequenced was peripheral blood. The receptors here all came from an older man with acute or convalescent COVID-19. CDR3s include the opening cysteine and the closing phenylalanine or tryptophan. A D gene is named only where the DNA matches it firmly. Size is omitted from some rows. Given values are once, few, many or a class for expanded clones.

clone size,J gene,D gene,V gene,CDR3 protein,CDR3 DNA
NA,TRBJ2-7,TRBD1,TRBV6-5,CASRPPGQNHEQYF,TGTGCCAGCAGACCACCGGGACAGAATCACGAGCAGTACTTC
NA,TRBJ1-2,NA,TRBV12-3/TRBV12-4,CASSLSEGGGYTF,TGTGCCAGCAGTTTATCCGAGGGTGGCGGCTACACCTTC
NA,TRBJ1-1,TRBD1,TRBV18,CASSIFGDRSTKAFF,TGTGCCAGCTCAATTTTTGGGGACAGAAGTACTAAAGCTTTCTTT
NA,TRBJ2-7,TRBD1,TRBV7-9,CASSAPGQGYEQYF,TGTGCCAGCAGCGCCCCGGGACAGGGTTACGAGCAGTACTTC
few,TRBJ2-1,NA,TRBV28,CASSLARQVPGEQFF,TGTGCCAGCAGTTTAGCGCGACAGGTGCCTGGTGAGCAGTTCTTC
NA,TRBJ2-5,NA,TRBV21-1,CASSKWGLAGERQETQYF,TGTGCCAGCAGCAAATGGGGACTAGCGGGGGAACGCCAAGAGACCCAGTACTTC
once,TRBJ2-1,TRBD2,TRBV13,CASSLVWGLARHEQFF,TGTGCCAGCAGCTTAGTGTGGGGACTAGCGCGGCATGAGCAGTTCTTC
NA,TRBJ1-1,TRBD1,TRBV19,CASSSQGAYTEAFF,TGTGCCAGTAGTTCACAGGGGGCGTACACTGAAGCTTTCTTT
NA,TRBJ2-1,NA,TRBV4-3,CASSQASGGQFF,TGCGCCAGCAGCCAAGCATCAGGAGGGCAGTTCTTC
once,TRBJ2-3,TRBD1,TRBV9,CASSARQGPSTDTQYF,TGTGCCAGCAGCGCAAGACAGGGGCCAAGCACAGATACGCAGTATTTT
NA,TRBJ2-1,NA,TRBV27,CASSSPPPNGEQFF,TGTGCCAGCAGTTCGCCCCCCCCCAATGGCGAGCAGTTCTTC
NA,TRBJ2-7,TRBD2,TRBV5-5,CASSLGLAGPYYEQYF,TGTGCCAGCAGCTTGGGGCTAGCGGGGCCTTACTACGAGCAGTACTTC
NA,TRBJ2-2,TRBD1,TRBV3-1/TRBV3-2,CASSRRQGVGSGELFF,TGTGCCAGCAGCCGCCGACAGGGGGTGGGATCCGGGGAGCTGTTTTTT
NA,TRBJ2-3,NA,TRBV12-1,CASSSLRRDTDTQYF,TGTGCCAGCAGCTCGTTGCGGCGGGACACAGATACGCAGTATTTT
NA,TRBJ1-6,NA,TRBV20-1,CSARTTGPLHF,TGCAGTGCTAGGACGACGGGGCCCCTCCACTTT
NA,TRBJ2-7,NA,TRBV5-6,CASSLSYPRRAAYEQYF,TGTGCCAGCAGCTTGTCGTACCCCCGCAGGGCCGCCTACGAGCAGTACTTC
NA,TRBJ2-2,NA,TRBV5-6,CASSSVGLTNTGELFF,TGTGCCAGCAGCTCAGTGGGCCTTACGAACACCGGGGAGCTGTTTTTT
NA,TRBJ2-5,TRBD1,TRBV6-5,CASSIQGANQETQYF,TGTGCCAGCAGTATCCAGGGGGCAAACCAAGAGACCCAGTACTTC
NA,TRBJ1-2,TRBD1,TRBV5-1,CASSSGGTGPYGYTF,TGCGCCAGCAGCTCAGGGGGGACAGGGCCCTATGGCTACACCTTC
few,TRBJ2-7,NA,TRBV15,CATSRAGQGLYEQYF,TGTGCCACCAGCAGAGCAGGGCAGGGGCTCTACGAGCAGTACTTC
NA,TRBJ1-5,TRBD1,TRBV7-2,CASSLITGGVQPQHF,TGTGCCAGCAGCTTAATTACAGGGGGCGTTCAGCCCCAGCATTTT
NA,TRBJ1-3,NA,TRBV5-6,CASSVTVNSGNTIYF,TGTGCCAGCAGCGTGACAGTAAACTCTGGAAACACCATATATTTT
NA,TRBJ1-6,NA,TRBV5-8,CASHRGGTYNSPLHF,TGTGCCAGTCACCGGGGGGGGACCTATAATTCACCCCTCCACTTT
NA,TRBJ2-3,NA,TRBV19,CASSIGQYADTQYF,TGTGCCAGTAGTATAGGACAGTACGCAGATACGCAGTATTTT
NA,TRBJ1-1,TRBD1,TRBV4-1,CASSQELGQRTEAFF,TGCGCCAGCAGCCAAGAATTGGGACAGCGGACTGAAGCTTTCTTT
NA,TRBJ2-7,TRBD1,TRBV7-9,CASTFGQVLPWEQYF,TGTGCCAGCACTTTTGGACAGGTCCTCCCCTGGGAGCAGTACTTC
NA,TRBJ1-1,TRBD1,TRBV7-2,CASSSRQGVTEAFF,TGTGCCAGCAGCTCGAGACAGGGTGTCACTGAAGCTTTCTTT
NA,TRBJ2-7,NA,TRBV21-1,CASSKGSDRSSYEQYF,TGTGCCAGCAGCAAAGGGAGTGACAGGAGCTCCTACGAGCAGTACTTC
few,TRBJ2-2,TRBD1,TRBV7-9,CASRSRGQSNTGELFF,TGTGCCAGCAGATCCCGGGGACAGTCGAACACCGGGGAGCTGTTTTTT
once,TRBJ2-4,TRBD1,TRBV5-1,CASSLAGGDGKNIQYF,TGCGCCAGCAGCTTGGCAGGGGGCGATGGCAAAAACATTCAGTACTTC
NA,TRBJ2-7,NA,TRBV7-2,CASSSLGGYEQYF,TGTGCCAGCAGCTCCCTAGGCGGTTACGAGCAGTACTTC
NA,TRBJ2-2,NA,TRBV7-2,CASSLSPAVATGELFF,TGTGCCAGCAGCTTAAGTCCAGCGGTGGCGACCGGGGAGCTGTTTTTT
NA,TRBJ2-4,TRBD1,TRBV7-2,CASSSGTGRNIQYF,TGTGCCAGCAGCTCCGGGACAGGGCGTAACATTCAGTACTTC
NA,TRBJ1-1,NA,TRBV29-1,CSAPGRLMNTEAFF,TGCAGCGCCCCAGGGCGGCTGATGAACACTGAAGCTTTCTTT
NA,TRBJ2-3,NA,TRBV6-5,CASALGRGDTQYF,TGTGCCAGCGCCCTCGGGAGAGGAGATACGCAGTATTTT
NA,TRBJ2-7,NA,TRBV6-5,CASRPGSSLHYEQYF,TGTGCCAGCAGGCCTGGGAGTTCGCTCCACTACGAGCAGTACTTC
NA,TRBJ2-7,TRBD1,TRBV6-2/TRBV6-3,CASSALRDRDYEQYF,TGTGCCAGCAGTGCGCTCCGGGACAGGGACTACGAGCAGTACTTC
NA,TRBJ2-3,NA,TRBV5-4,CASSSEPSFPPDTQYF,TGTGCCAGCAGCAGTGAACCTAGTTTCCCCCCAGATACGCAGTATTTT
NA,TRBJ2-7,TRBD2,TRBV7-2,CASSPGLAGVLEQYF,TGTGCCAGCAGCCCGGGACTAGCGGGAGTACTCGAGCAGTACTTC
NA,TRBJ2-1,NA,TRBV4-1,CASSQGRGSWNEQFF,TGCGCCAGCAGCCAGGGCAGGGGAAGTTGGAATGAGCAGTTCTTC
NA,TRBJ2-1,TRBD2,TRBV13,CASSLGLAGVRNEQFF,TGTGCCAGCAGCTTAGGACTAGCGGGAGTGAGGAATGAGCAGTTCTTC
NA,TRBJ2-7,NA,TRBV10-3,CAISERGSAYEQYF,TGTGCCATCAGTGAGAGGGGCAGTGCCTACGAGCAGTACTTC
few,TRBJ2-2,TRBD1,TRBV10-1,CASTGQGAGELFF,TGCGCCAGCACAGGACAGGGGGCCGGGGAGCTGTTTTTT
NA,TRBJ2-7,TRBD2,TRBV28,CASSTPSGGVYEQYF,TGTGCCAGCAGCACCCCTAGCGGGGGCGTCTACGAGCAGTACTTC